One sample yielded the 23 T cell receptor beta chains listed below, sequenced in a study of T-cell memory formation after mild COVID-19. TCRdb reprocessed the 5' RACE reads with MiXCR, giving one entry per CDR3 protein. The repertoire holds around 140,000 distinct CDR3 sequences, 15% to 20% seen once, with 2% to 2.5% in the top ten. The sample taken for sequencing was PBMCs or a T cell subset sorted from them (not recorded which). The source is an adult woman who had mild COVID-19 (a few samples of this study predate the infection). Cell type and time point are not known.

This clonotype was found many times. The V gene is TRBV9, the J gene TRBJ2-1, with 8 nucleotides matching TRBD2. J lost 9 bases, V lost 3 bases, and 17 bases had no gene match. Germline values: CDR1 SGDLS, CDR2 YYNGEE. The CDR3 consists of 17 residues. The CDR3 region is CASSAHPGTRGFSEQFF. The CDR3 region has the DNA TGTGCCAGCAGCGCTCACCCCGGGACTAGAGGTTTTAGTGAGCAGTTCTTC.

This clonotype turned up a few times. The chain recombines TRBV5-6 with TRBJ1-5; a weak D match, TRBD1 (5 bases). Germline V gives CDR1 SGHDT, CDR2 YYEEEE. The CDR3 is 15 residues long. The V end was cut by 0 bases, the J end by 0 bases, with 7 bases between. Written as DNA, the CDR3 is TGTGCCAGCAGCTTGGTGGGGGTTAGCAATCAGCCCCAGCATTTT. Translation: CASSLVGVSNQPQHF.

In its sample, this clonotype was seen a few times. This chain uses TRBV5-6 with TRBJ1-3; D remains ambiguous. This CDR3 is 11 amino acids long. Trimming left V 3 bases short and J 9 bases short, with 7 bases between. Germline lookup yields CDR1 SGHDT and CDR2 YYEEEE. The CDR3 DNA is TGTGCCAGCAGCTCCTGGGGCACCATATATTTT. It codes for CASSSWGTIYF.

This clonotype was seen only a few times. The chain recombines TRBV5-6 with TRBJ2-3; TRBD1 matches at 10 bases. There are 16 residues in the CDR3. Germline V gene lookup returns CDR1 SGHDT and CDR2 YYEEEE. V was clipped by 0 bases and J by 5 bases; unmatched bases: 6. The CDR3 coding sequence is TGTGCCAGCAGCTTGGCCCTGACAGGGGGCCTAGATACGCAGTATTTT. Translated: CASSLALTGGLDTQYF.

This clonotype was observed at least ten times. The chain joins TRBV24-1 to TRBJ2-1, with 13 bases aligning to TRBD2. This CDR3 has 18 residues. Germline values: CDR1 KGHDR, CDR2 SFDVKD. The trim removed 2 bases at V and 6 bases at J, leaving 9 bases unmatched. The CDR3 loop is CATSDWTSGSLSRNEQFF. The CDR3 DNA is TGTGCCACCAGTGATTGGACTAGCGGGAGTCTTTCCCGCAATGAGCAGTTCTTC.

The rearrangement links TRBV7-9 to TRBJ2-5; the D gene is possibly TRBD2 (6 bases). V lost 5 bases and J 5 bases, leaving 15 bases between the germline ends. Germline lookup yields CDR1 SEHNR and CDR2 FQNEAQ (reference sequence). This CDR3 region has 14 residues. CDR3: CASSPGGPGETQYF. The CDR3 DNA sequence: TGTGCCAGCAGCCCCGGAGGGCCGGGGGAGACCCAGTACTTC.

This clonotype has just one count. The chain is built from TRBV7-2 and TRBJ1-4, with D perhaps matching TRBD1 (5 bases). V was trimmed by 3 bases and J by 11 bases, leaving 10 bases between them. Germline V gene sequence: CDR1 SGHTA, CDR2 FQGNSA. The CDR3 covers 12 residues. CDR3 sequence reads: CASSLQGAKLFF. The CDR3 DNA reads as TGTGCCAGCAGCTTGCAAGGGGCGAAACTGTTTTTT.

This clonotype has just a few counts. This chain uses TRBV4-2 with TRBJ2-2; 8 bases agree with TRBD2. CDR3 size: 17 residues. The germline gives CDR1 LGHNA, CDR2 YNFKEQ. The V segment lost 4 bases and the J segment 0 bases; nucleotides outside the gene matches: 7. The CDR3 DNA reads as TGTGCCAGCAGCCGGTCCTTAGCGGGGTCGAACACCGGGGAGCTGTTTTTT. Protein product: CASSRSLAGSNTGELFF.

This clonotype was seen a handful of times. This chain uses TRBV28 with TRBJ2-7; 7 nucleotides match TRBD1. Germline lookup yields CDR1 MDHEN and CDR2 SYDVKM. Trimming at V came to 4 bases and at J to 0 bases, leaving 9 bases not matched to a gene. This CDR3 is built from 16 residues. The CDR3 nucleotides are TGTGCCAGCAGTTCTGTAATAGGGGGCAGCTCCTACGAGCAGTACTTC. It encodes CASSSVIGGSSYEQYF.

This clonotype was counted a few times. The chain joins TRBV2 to TRBJ2-1, with 7 bases lining up with TRBD1. Per the germline V gene, CDR1 is SNHLY and CDR2 is FYNNEI. The trim removed 10 bases at V and 0 bases at J, leaving 3 bases unmatched. The CDR3 is made up of 13 amino acids. DNA for the CDR3: TGTGCCATCAGGGACAGCTCCTACAATGAGCAGTTCTTC. It codes for CAIRDSSYNEQFF.

The chain is built from TRBV12-5 and TRBJ2-1; D is possibly TRBD1 (8 bases). Germline values: CDR1 LGHNT, CDR2 FRNRAP. The CDR3 contains 16 residues. Deletions cut 0 bases from V and 2 bases from J, with 11 bases between. CDR3 in amino acids: CASGLVQGGAYNEQFF. The CDR3 bases are TGTGCTAGTGGTTTGGTACAGGGGGGGGCCTACAATGAGCAGTTCTTC.

A few counts support this clonotype. This chain uses TRBV20-1 with TRBJ1-6; D is possibly TRBD1 (5 bases). The CDR3 consists of 13 residues. Germline V gene lookup returns CDR1 DFQATT and CDR2 SNEGSKA (reference sequence). Trimming removed 6 bases from V and 6 bases from J, with 12 bases in between. CDR3 loop: CSAQPGSNSPLHF. The CDR3 nucleotides are TGCAGTGCCCAACCAGGGAGTAATTCACCCCTCCACTTT.

This clonotype occurred a few times. This chain links TRBV7-9 with TRBJ2-5; the D gene is possibly TRBD2 (5 bases). V was trimmed by 4 bases and J by 2 bases, leaving 8 bases between them. The germline V gene encodes CDR1 SEHNR and CDR2 FQNEAQ (reference sequence). The CDR3 consists of 13 residues. The CDR3 DNA is TGTGCCAGCAGCTACGGGGTGCAAGAGACCCAGTACTTC. This sequence encodes CASSYGVQETQYF.

CDR3 residues: CASKLAGGPRGWIQETQYF. Written as DNA, the CDR3 is TGTGCCAGCAAGCTAGCGGGGGGGCCGAGGGGTTGGATTCAAGAGACCCAGTACTTC. The chain uses TRBV12-3 or TRBV12-4 and TRBJ2-5; TRBD2 agrees at 12 bases. The CDR3 has 19 amino acids. J was trimmed by 2 bases and V by 7 bases; bases with no gene match: 17.

The J gene is TRBJ2-7, the V gene TRBV12-3 or TRBV12-4; 7 bases fit TRBD1. CDR3 size: 14 residues. Trimming removed 3 bases from V and 5 bases from J; junction bases left unmatched: 7. The CDR3 nucleotides are TGTGCCAGCAGTTTCTCAGGGGGTAACAACGAGCAGTACTTC. Its translation: CASSFSGGNNEQYF.

CDR3 sequence (DNA): TGTGCCAGCAGCTTATTACTACGTTGGGGGGATACGCAGTATTTT. This codes for CASSLLLRWGDTQYF. The rearrangement links TRBV7-6 to TRBJ2-3; perhaps D is TRBD1 or TRBD2 (5 bases each). Trimming pared 2 bases from V and 6 bases from J, leaving 15 bases between. Germline V gene sequence: CDR1 SGHVS, CDR2 FNYEAQ. The CDR3 has 15 amino acids.

This chain links TRBV12-5 with TRBJ2-3, with 10 bases lining up with TRBD1. J gave up 4 bases and V 2 bases, and 6 bases lay outside the gene matches. CDR1 and CDR2 from the germline V gene are LGHNT and FRNRAP. The CDR3 runs to 16 residues. The DNA for the CDR3 is TGTGCTAGTGGTTTGTTCCGGGACAGGGGATCAGATACGCAGTATTTT. Its translation: CASGLFRDRGSDTQYF.

The chain joins TRBV28 to TRBJ2-1; maybe TRBD2 (5 bases). V lost 5 bases and J lost 0, with 8 bases in between. This CDR3 region has 14 residues. Per the germline V gene, CDR1 is MDHEN and CDR2 is SYDVKM. The CDR3 spells CASSRESSYNEQFF. The CDR3 nucleotides read TGTGCCAGCAGTCGGGAAAGCTCCTACAATGAGCAGTTCTTC.

V is TRBV7-2 and J is TRBJ2-7; D may be TRBD1 (5 bases). Trimming shortened V by 3 bases and J by 0 bases, and 12 bases separated the two germline ends. The CDR3 is 15 residues long. The germline V gene encodes CDR1 SGHTA and CDR2 FQGNSA. CDR3 protein: CASSFRQGRSYEQYF. The CDR3 DNA sequence: TGTGCCAGCAGCTTCAGGCAGGGTCGCTCCTACGAGCAGTACTTC.

In nucleotides, the CDR3 is TGCGCCAGCAGCTGGACAGCTAACTATGGCTACACCTTC. Translated: CASSWTANYGYTF. The rearrangement links TRBV5-1 to TRBJ1-2; perhaps TRBD1 as D (6 bases). The V end lost 3 bases, the J end lost 0 bases, and 6 bases lay between the germline ends. The germline V gene has CDR1 SGHRS and CDR2 YFSETQ. CDR3 length: 13 residues.

This clonotype showed up just a few times. The chain employs TRBV7-9 and TRBJ2-7; no firm D call. The germline CDR1 and CDR2 sequences are SEHNR and FQNEAQ (reference sequence). Trimming left V 5 bases short and J 6 bases short, with 11 bases between. There are 12 residues in the CDR3. As DNA, the CDR3 is TGTGCCAGCAGCGCCTACTTGGGCGAGCAGTACTTC. It encodes CASSAYLGEQYF. Looking up the rest from reference TRBV7-9 and TRBJ2-7 gives the full variable domain: DTGVSQNPRHKITKRGQNVTFRCDPISEHNRLYWYRQTLGQGPEFLTYFQNEAQLEKSRLLSDRFSAERPKGSFSTLEIQRTEQGDSAMYLCASSAYLGEQYFGPGTRLTVT.

The rearrangement joins TRBV5-1 to TRBJ2-2; a possible D gene is TRBD1 (6 bases). Germline V gene sequence: CDR1 SGHRS, CDR2 YFSETQ. This CDR3 is built from 16 residues. Trimming stripped 4 bases from V and 0 bases from J, with 13 bases between. As DNA, the CDR3 is TGCGCCAGCAGCATTGGGACATCTGCGAACACCGGGGAGCTGTTTTTT. This gives the protein CASSIGTSANTGELFF.

This clonotype was counted a few times. The chain has TRBV6-5 and TRBJ1-4; 7 bases line up with TRBD1. Germline V gene lookup returns CDR1 MNHEY and CDR2 SVGAGI. With 7 bases clipped from V and 7 bases from J, the junction kept 15 bases outside the gene matches. CDR3 length equals 16 residues. For the CDR3, the DNA is TGTGCCAGCAAAGCCACCCACAGGGGTAGGGGTGAAAAACTGTTTTTT. Translated, it gives CASKATHRGRGEKLFF.